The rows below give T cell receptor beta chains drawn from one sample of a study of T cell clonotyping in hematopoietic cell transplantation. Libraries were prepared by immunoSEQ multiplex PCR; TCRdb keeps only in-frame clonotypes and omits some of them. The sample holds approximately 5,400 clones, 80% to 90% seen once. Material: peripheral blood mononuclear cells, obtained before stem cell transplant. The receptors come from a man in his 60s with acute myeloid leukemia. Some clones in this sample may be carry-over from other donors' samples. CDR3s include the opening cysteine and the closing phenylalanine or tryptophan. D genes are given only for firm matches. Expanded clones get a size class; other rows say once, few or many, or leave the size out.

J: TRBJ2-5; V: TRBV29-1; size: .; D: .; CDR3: CSVGGFETQYF; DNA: TGCAGCGTTGGGGGGTTCGAGACCCAGTACTTC
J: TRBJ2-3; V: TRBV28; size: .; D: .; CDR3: CASSPGRPDTQYF; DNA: TGTGCCAGCAGCCCCGGCAGGCCAGATACGCAGTATTTT
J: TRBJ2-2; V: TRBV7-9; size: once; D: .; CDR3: CAAAAGSYLAGELFF; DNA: TGTGCCGCAGCTGCGGGTAGCTATCTCGCCGGGGAGCTGTTTTTT
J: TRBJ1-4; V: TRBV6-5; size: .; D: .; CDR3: CASRKTQATNEKLFF; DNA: TGTGCCAGCAGAAAGACACAGGCAACTAATGAAAAACTGTTTTTT
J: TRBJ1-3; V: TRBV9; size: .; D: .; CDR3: CASSVGPVSGNTIYF; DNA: TGTGCCAGCAGCGTAGGGCCGGTCTCGGGAAACACCATATATTTT
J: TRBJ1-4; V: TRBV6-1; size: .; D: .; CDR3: CASSEGIPGSGEKLFF; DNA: TGTGCCAGCAGTGAAGGTATCCCGGGGTCTGGGGAAAAACTGTTTTTT
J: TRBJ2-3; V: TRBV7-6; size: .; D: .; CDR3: CASSLGQGPDTQYF; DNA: TGTGCCAGCAGCTTAGGGCAAGGTCCGGATACGCAGTATTTT
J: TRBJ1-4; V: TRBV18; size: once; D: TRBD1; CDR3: CASSPRQGGDLGKLFF; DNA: TGTGCCAGCTCACCTCGACAGGGCGGTGACCTGGGAAAACTGTTTTTT
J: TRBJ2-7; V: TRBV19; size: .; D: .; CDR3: CASSISGGGYEQYF; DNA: TGTGCCAGTAGTATAAGTGGAGGGGGCTACGAGCAGTACTTC
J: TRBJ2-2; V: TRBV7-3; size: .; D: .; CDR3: CASSPSSTGELFF; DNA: TGTGCCAGCAGCCCAAGTTCGACCGGGGAGCTGTTTTTT
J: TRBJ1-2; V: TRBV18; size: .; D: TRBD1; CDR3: CASSPPGGLRGYTF; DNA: TGTGCCAGCTCACCACCAGGGGGCCTAAGAGGCTACACCTTC
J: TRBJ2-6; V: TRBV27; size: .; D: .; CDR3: CASSSFIGAPGANVLTF; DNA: TGTGCCAGCAGTTCTTTTATCGGGGCGCCAGGGGCCAACGTCCTGACTTTC
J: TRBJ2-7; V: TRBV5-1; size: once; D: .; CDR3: CASSLVSSLNEQYF; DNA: TGCGCCAGCAGCTTGGTATCCAGTCTAAACGAGCAGTACTTC
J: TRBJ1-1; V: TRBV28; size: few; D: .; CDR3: CASSSRMASRNTEAFF; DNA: TGTGCCAGCAGTTCCCGAATGGCGTCTAGGAACACTGAAGCTTTCTTT
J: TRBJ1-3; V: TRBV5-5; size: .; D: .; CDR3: CASSRQGYGNTIYF; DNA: TGTGCCAGCAGCCGTCAGGGGTACGGAAACACCATATATTTT
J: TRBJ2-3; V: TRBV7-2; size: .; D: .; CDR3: CASSLAWAPTDTQYF; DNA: TGTGCCAGCAGCTTAGCGTGGGCTCCCACAGATACGCAGTATTTT
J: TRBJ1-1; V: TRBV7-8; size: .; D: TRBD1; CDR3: CASSRTGRNTEAFF; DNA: TGTGCCAGCAGCCGGACAGGGCGGAACACTGAAGCTTTCTTT
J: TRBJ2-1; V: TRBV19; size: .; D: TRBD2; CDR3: CASRTPGLAAYNEQFF; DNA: TGTGCCAGTAGGACTCCGGGACTAGCGGCGTACAATGAGCAGTTCTTC
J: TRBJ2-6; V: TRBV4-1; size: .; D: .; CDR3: CASSQDDRFGANVLTF; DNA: TGCGCCAGCAGCCAAGATGACCGTTTTGGGGCCAACGTCCTGACTTTC
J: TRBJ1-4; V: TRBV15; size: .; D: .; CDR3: CATSSVINEKLFF; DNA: TGTGCCACCAGCAGCGTGATTAATGAAAAACTGTTTTTT